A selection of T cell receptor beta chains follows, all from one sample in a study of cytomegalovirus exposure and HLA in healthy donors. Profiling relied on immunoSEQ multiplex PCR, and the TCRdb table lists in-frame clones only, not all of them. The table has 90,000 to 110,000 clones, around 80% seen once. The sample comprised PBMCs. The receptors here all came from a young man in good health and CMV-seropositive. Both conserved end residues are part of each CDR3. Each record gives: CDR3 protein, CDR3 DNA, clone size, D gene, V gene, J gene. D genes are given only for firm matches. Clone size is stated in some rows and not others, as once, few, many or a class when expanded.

CDR3: CASSVAPSPYNEQFF
DNA: TGTGCCAGCAGCGTAGCGCCTAGCCCCTACAATGAGCAGTTCTTC
size: .
D: .
V: TRBV9
J: TRBJ2-1

CDR3: CASSLRQIYEQYF
DNA: TGTGCCAGCAGTCTACGACAGATCTACGAGCAGTACTTC
size: few
D: .
V: TRBV6-1
J: TRBJ2-7

CDR3: CASSSTGAGGETQYF
DNA: TGTGCCAGCAGCTCTACAGGGGCCGGCGGAGAGACCCAGTACTTC
size: .
D: TRBD1
V: TRBV7-3
J: TRBJ2-5

CDR3: CASRSGFDTGELFF
DNA: TGTGCCAGCAGGTCGGGGTTTGACACCGGGGAGCTGTTTTTT
size: .
D: .
V: TRBV6-5
J: TRBJ2-2

CDR3: CASSAGTANTGELFF
DNA: TGTGCCAGCAGCGCCGGGACAGCGAACACCGGGGAGCTGTTTTTT
size: .
D: TRBD1
V: TRBV9
J: TRBJ2-2

CDR3: CASSKKAPRLGDEQFF
DNA: TGTGCCAGCAGCAAAAAGGCCCCAAGGCTGGGCGATGAGCAGTTCTTC
size: few
D: .
V: TRBV21-1
J: TRBJ2-1

CDR3: CASSSTDRGTNTEAFF
DNA: TGTGCCAGCAGTTCAACGGACAGGGGCACGAACACTGAAGCTTTCTTT
size: .
D: TRBD1
V: TRBV28
J: TRBJ1-1

CDR3: CASSIWRNQPQHF
DNA: TGTGCCAGTAGTATCTGGCGCAATCAGCCCCAGCATTTT
size: .
D: .
V: TRBV19
J: TRBJ1-5

CDR3: CASSYNGGTNSPLHF
DNA: TGTGCCAGCAGTTACAATGGGGGGACTAATTCACCCCTCCACTTT
size: .
D: .
V: TRBV6-5
J: TRBJ1-6

CDR3: CASSLAGTGGIYGYTF
DNA: TGCGCCAGCAGCTTGGCGGGGACAGGGGGAATCTATGGCTACACCTTC
size: once
D: TRBD1
V: TRBV5-1
J: TRBJ1-2

CDR3: CASSFVGNTGELFF
DNA: TGTGCCAGCAGTTTTGTGGGCAACACCGGGGAGCTGTTTTTT
size: once
D: .
V: TRBV27
J: TRBJ2-2

CDR3: CASSLPGGYGYTF
DNA: TGTGCCAGCAGCTTACCGGGAGGCTATGGCTACACCTTC
size: .
D: .
V: TRBV5-6
J: TRBJ1-2

CDR3: CASSLEVTGGNTIYF
DNA: TGCGCCAGCAGCTTGGAAGTGACAGGGGGAAACACCATATATTTT
size: few
D: TRBD1
V: TRBV5-1
J: TRBJ1-3

CDR3: CASSGGQGGVSEAFF
DNA: TGCGCCAGCAGCGGTGGACAGGGAGGTGTGTCTGAAGCTTTCTTT
size: .
D: TRBD1
V: TRBV5-1
J: TRBJ1-1

CDR3: CASSLVGVGYTF
DNA: TGTGCCAGCAGCTTAGTGGGAGTGGGCTACACCTTC
size: .
D: .
V: TRBV7-6
J: TRBJ1-2

CDR3: CASSEGGGAQYF
DNA: TGTGCCAGCAGTGAGGGGGGTGGAGCGCAGTATTTT
size: .
D: .
V: TRBV6-4
J: TRBJ2-3

CDR3: CASSLGPGWGTVTEAFF
DNA: TGTGCCAGCAGCTTAGGTCCAGGGTGGGGTACGGTCACTGAAGCTTTCTTT
size: once
D: .
V: TRBV7-9
J: TRBJ1-1

CDR3: CACVDRATEAFF
DNA: TGTGCCTGCGTGGACAGGGCCACTGAAGCTTTCTTT
size: few
D: TRBD1
V: TRBV6-1
J: TRBJ1-1

CDR3: CAWRPTGAMNEKLFF
DNA: TGTGCCTGGAGGCCGACAGGGGCGATGAATGAAAAACTGTTTTTT
size: .
D: TRBD1
V: TRBV30
J: TRBJ1-4

CDR3: CASSLSQFYEQYF
DNA: TGTGCCAGCTCACTATCACAGTTTTACGAGCAGTACTTC
size: .
D: .
V: TRBV18
J: TRBJ2-7

CDR3: CASKGDSNQPQHF
DNA: TGTGCCAGCAAGGGAGATAGCAATCAGCCCCAGCATTTT
size: .
D: .
V: TRBV2
J: TRBJ1-5

CDR3: CASSSPRTDTQYF
DNA: TGCGCCAGCAGCTCCCCTAGAACAGATACGCAGTATTTT
size: few
D: .
V: TRBV4-1
J: TRBJ2-3

CDR3: CASSPLGQGYTEAFF
DNA: TGTGCCAGCTCACCACTGGGACAGGGGTACACTGAAGCTTTCTTT
size: .
D: TRBD1
V: TRBV18
J: TRBJ1-1

CDR3: CASSLEGQGGDKTQHF
DNA: TGTGCCAGCAGCTTGGAGGGACAGGGTGGGGATAAGACCCAGCATTTT
size: .
D: TRBD1
V: TRBV5-8
J: TRBJ1-5

CDR3: CASSPRTGPSSGNTIYF
DNA: TGTGCCAGCAGCCCGAGGACAGGCCCGAGCTCTGGAAACACCATATATTTT
size: .
D: TRBD1
V: TRBV7-2
J: TRBJ1-3

CDR3: CASSAPSSGGPSTDTQYF
DNA: TGTGCCAGCAGCGCCCCCTCTAGCGGGGGCCCTAGCACAGATACGCAGTATTTT
size: .
D: TRBD2
V: TRBV9
J: TRBJ2-3

CDR3: CASSLEIQVSEQYF
DNA: TGCGCCAGCAGCTTGGAAATACAGGTCAGCGAGCAGTACTTC
size: once
D: .
V: TRBV5-1
J: TRBJ2-7

CDR3: CASSQGRGGSTQYF
DNA: TGCGCCAGCAGCCAAGGACGGGGGGGCAGTACGCAGTATTTT
size: .
D: TRBD2
V: TRBV4-1
J: TRBJ2-3

CDR3: CASSRDSATYEQYF
DNA: TGTGCCAGCAGCCGTGACAGTGCTACCTACGAGCAGTACTTC
size: .
D: .
V: TRBV5-5
J: TRBJ2-7

CDR3: CASSRDRGYEQYF
DNA: TGTGCCAGCAGCCGGGACAGGGGCTACGAGCAGTACTTC
size: once
D: TRBD1
V: TRBV16
J: TRBJ2-7

CDR3: CASSLTGESEQYF
DNA: TGCGCCAGCAGCTTGACAGGGGAGAGCGAGCAGTACTTC
size: .
D: TRBD1
V: TRBV5-1
J: TRBJ2-7

CDR3: CASSISGANVLTF
DNA: TGTGCCAGTAGTATTTCAGGGGCCAACGTCCTGACTTTC
size: .
D: .
V: TRBV19
J: TRBJ2-6

CDR3: CASSLGSEQYF
DNA: TGTGCCAGCAGCTTAGGTAGCGAGCAGTACTTC
size: few
D: .
V: TRBV13
J: TRBJ2-7

CDR3: CASSVYQGAGANVLTF
DNA: TGTGCCAGCAGCGTCTATCAGGGTGCTGGGGCCAACGTCCTGACTTTC
size: .
D: .
V: TRBV9
J: TRBJ2-6

CDR3: CASSSGGGGETQYF
DNA: TGCGCCAGCAGCTCCGGGGGAGGCGGGGAGACCCAGTACTTC
size: .
D: .
V: TRBV5-1
J: TRBJ2-5

CDR3: CASSSGVRTYEQYF
DNA: TGTGCCAGCAGTTCCGGAGTGCGAACCTACGAGCAGTACTTC
size: .
D: .
V: TRBV27
J: TRBJ2-7

CDR3: CASSEGASSYNEQFF
DNA: TGTGCCAGTAGTGAGGGGGCAAGCTCCTACAATGAGCAGTTCTTC
size: .
D: TRBD1
V: TRBV19
J: TRBJ2-1

CDR3: CASSLGQVLRTDTQYF
DNA: TGCGCCAGCAGCCTAGGACAGGTCTTACGCACAGATACGCAGTATTTT
size: .
D: TRBD1
V: TRBV5-1
J: TRBJ2-3

CDR3: CASSAQQGLGEKLFF
DNA: TGTGCCAGCAGTGCCCAACAGGGTCTTGGGGAAAAACTGTTTTTT
size: .
D: .
V: TRBV28
J: TRBJ1-4

CDR3: CASSPRAGAANVQFF
DNA: TGTGCCAGCAGTCCCCGTGCGGGGGCCGCAAACGTGCAGTTCTTC
size: few
D: .
V: TRBV28
J: TRBJ2-1

CDR3: CASSSATGDLYNEQFF
DNA: TGTGCCAGCAGCTCAGCGACAGGGGATCTCTACAATGAGCAGTTCTTC
size: .
D: TRBD1
V: TRBV7-9
J: TRBJ2-1

CDR3: CALGAGGYQETQYF
DNA: TGTGCCCTCGGGGCGGGGGGGTACCAAGAGACCCAGTACTTC
size: .
D: TRBD2
V: TRBV28
J: TRBJ2-5